Sequencing of this T cell receptor beta chain was carried out in a study of T-cell reconstitution after alpha-beta-depleted transplantation in children. Study conclusions and caveats: Most T-cell counts and diversity one year after the transplant came from T cells that were newly produced.

This clonotype was recorded many times. The antigen is not known. Looked up from germline, CDR1 is KGHSH and CDR2 is LQKENI. V was pared by 1 base and J by 5 bases, with 6 bases between. This CDR3 has 12 residues. A TCRbeta library incorporating unique molecular identifiers was prepared. TCRdb reprocessed the PCR reads via MiXCR and lists one record per CDR3 protein. The table records 400,000 to 450,000 distinct CDR3 sequences, approximately 41% of them present only once. The rearrangement uses TRBV18 and TRBJ2-7; D is unresolved. The source is a girl aged 2-10 years with aplastic anemia, due to receive a stem cell transplant. Sequencing used PBMCs, obtained before TCRalphabeta/CD19-depleted stem cell transplant. The CDR3: CASSPRGNEQYF. The CDR3 nucleotides read TGTGCCAGCTCACCACGTGGGAACGAGCAGTACTTC.